This T cell receptor (beta chain) was profiled in a study of T cells expressing NK-cell markers. Study information: Eight donors were sequenced, seven testing HCMV-seropositive and one testing seronegative.

TCRdb processed the 5' RACE reads again and assigns one entry to each CDR3 protein, with no DNA. The specimen's table records about 300,000 distinct CDR3 sequences. The material sequenced was blood T cells: a sorted CD56 or NKG2C T cell subset, CD4+ or CD8+ T cells, or bulk PBMC T cells (not recorded which). The sequence was collected from a woman between 18 and 69 years old in good health.

CDR3 in amino acids: CASIGGQGDWRAKNIQYF. The J gene is TRBJ2-4, the V gene TRBV6-2 or TRBV6-3; absent DNA, TCRdb's TRBD1 call cannot be checked. CDR1 MNHEY and CDR2 SVGEGT come from the germline V gene. The CDR3 contains 18 residues.